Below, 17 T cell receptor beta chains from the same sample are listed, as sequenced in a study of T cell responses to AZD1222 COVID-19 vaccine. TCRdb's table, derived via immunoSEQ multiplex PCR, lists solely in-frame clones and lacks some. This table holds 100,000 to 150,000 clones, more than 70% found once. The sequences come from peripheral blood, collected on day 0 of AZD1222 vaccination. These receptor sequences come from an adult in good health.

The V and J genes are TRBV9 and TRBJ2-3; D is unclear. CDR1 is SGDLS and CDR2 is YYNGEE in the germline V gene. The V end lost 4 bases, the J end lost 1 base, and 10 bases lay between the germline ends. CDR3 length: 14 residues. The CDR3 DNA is TGTGCCAGCAGCCAACATTCGGGCACAGATACGCAGTATTTT. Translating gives CASSQHSGTDTQYF.

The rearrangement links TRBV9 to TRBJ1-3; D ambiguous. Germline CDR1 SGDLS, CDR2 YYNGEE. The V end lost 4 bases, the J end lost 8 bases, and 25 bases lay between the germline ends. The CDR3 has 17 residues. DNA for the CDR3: TGTGCCAGCAGCCCTGCGTCATCGGAGACGGGTCGGCACACCATATATTTT. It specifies CASSPASSETGRHTIYF.

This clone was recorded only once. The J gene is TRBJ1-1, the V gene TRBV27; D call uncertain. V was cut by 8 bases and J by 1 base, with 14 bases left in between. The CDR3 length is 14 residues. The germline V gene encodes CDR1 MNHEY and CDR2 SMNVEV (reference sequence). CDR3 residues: CASGPGSGNTEAFF. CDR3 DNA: TGTGCCAGCGGCCCGGGCAGCGGGAACACTGAAGCTTTCTTT.

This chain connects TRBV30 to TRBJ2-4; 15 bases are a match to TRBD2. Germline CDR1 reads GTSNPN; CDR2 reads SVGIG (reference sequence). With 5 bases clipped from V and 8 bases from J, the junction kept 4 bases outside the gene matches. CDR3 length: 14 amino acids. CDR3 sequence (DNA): TGTGCCTGGTCCGGACTAGCGGGAGGGCACATTCAGTACTTC. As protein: CAWSGLAGGHIQYF.

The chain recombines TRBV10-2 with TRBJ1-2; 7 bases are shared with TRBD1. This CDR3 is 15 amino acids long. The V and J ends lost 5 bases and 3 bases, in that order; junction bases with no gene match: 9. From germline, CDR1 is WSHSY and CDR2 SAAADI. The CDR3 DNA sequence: TGCGCCAGCAGTAACCGACAGGGTGGGTACTATGGCTACACCTTC. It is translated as CASSNRQGGYYGYTF.

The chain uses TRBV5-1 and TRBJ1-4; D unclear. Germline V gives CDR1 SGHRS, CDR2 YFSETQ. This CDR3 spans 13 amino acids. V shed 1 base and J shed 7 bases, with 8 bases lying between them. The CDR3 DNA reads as TGCGCCAGCAGCTTGAAACCGGGTGAAAAACTGTTTTTT. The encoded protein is CASSLKPGEKLFF.

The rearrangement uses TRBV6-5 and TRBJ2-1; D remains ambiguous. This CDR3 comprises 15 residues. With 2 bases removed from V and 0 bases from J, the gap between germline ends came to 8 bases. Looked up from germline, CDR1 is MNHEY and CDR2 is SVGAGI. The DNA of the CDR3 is TGTGCCAGCAGTTACGACCTCAGCTCCTACAATGAGCAGTTCTTC. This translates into CASSYDLSSYNEQFF.

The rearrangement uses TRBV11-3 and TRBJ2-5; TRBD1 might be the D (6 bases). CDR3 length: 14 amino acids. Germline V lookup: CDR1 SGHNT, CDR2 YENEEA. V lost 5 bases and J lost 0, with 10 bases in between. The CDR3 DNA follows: TGTGCCAGCAGCCGCGACAGGTACCAAGAGACCCAGTACTTC. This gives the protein CASSRDRYQETQYF.

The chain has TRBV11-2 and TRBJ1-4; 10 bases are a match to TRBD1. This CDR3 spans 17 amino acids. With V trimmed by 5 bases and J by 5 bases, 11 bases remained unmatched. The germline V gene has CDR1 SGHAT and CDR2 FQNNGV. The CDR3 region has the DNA TGTGCCAGCAGCCCCATTACGGGACAGGGGCCGAATGAAAAACTGTTTTTT. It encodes CASSPITGQGPNEKLFF.

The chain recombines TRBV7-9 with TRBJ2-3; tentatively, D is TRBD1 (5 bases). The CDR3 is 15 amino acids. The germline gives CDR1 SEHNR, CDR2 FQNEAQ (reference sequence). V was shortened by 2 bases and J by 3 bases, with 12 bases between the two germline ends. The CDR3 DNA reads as TGTGCCAGCAGCTTAAGTTCAGGGCGGACAGATACGCAGTATTTT. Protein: CASSLSSGRTDTQYF.

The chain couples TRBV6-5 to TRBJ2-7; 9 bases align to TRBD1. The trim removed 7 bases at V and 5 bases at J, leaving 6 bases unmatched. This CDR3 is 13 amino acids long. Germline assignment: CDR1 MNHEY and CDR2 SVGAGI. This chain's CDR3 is CASKLGQGDEQYF. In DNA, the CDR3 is TGTGCCAGCAAGTTGGGACAGGGTGACGAGCAGTACTTC.

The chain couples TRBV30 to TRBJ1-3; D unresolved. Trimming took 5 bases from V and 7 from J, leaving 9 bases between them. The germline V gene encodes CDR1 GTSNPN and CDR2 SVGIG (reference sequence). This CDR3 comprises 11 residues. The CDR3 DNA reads TGTGCCTGGTACACAGTCAACACCATATATTTT. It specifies CAWYTVNTIYF.

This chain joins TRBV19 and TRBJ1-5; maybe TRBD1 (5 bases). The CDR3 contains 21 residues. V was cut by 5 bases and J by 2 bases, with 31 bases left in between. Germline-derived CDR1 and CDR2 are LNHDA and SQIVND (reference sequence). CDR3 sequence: CASSRDSWQGSLFSGNQPQHF. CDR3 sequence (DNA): TGTGCCAGTAGTCGGGATTCATGGCAGGGATCTTTGTTTTCGGGCAATCAGCCCCAGCATTTT.

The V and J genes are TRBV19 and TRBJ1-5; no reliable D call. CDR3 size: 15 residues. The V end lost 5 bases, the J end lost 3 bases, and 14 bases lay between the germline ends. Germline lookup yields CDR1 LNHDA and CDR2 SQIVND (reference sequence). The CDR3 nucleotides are TGTGCCAGTAGTCCAGGCGGCAAGTCCAATCAGCCCCAGCATTTT. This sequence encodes CASSPGGKSNQPQHF.

The CDR3 spells CASSTYYGYTF. For the CDR3, the DNA is TGTGCCAGCAGTACCTACTATGGCTACACCTTC. V and J are TRBV28 and TRBJ1-2, with D uncertain. The CDR3 length is 11 residues. Germline lookup yields CDR1 MDHEN and CDR2 SYDVKM. Trimming shortened V by 5 bases and J by 3 bases, and 4 bases separated the two germline ends.

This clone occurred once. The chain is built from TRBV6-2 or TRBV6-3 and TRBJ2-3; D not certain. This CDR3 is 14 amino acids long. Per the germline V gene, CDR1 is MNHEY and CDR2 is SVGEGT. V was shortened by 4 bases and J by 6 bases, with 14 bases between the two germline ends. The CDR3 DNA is TGTGCCAGCAGTTGGACGACCCCGGTGGATACGCAGTATTTT. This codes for CASSWTTPVDTQYF.

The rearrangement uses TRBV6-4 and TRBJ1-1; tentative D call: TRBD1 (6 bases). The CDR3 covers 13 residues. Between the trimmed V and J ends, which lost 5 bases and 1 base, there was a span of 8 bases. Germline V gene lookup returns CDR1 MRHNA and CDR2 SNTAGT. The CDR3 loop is CASSRQENTEAFF. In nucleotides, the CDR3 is TGTGCCAGCAGTAGACAGGAGAACACTGAAGCTTTCTTT.